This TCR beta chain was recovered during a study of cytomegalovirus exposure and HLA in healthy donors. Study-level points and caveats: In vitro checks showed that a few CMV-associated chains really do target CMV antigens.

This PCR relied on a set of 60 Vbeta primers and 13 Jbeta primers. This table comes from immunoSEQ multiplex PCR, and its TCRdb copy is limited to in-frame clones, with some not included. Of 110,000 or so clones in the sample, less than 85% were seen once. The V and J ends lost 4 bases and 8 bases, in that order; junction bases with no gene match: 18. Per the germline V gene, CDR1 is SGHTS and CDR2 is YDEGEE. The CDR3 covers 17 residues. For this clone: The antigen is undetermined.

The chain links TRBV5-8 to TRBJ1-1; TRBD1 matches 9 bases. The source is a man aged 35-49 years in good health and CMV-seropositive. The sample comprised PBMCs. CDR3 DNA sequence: TGTGCCAGCAGCGACCCGGGACAGGGATCCGCGACTTGGGAAGCTTTCTTT. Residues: CASSDPGQGSATWEAFF.